Given below is one T cell receptor (beta chain) in context. This clone was detected only a few times. Which antigen it targets is not known. Qualities for individual bases were not recorded, and no much larger clone is one base off. Each donor gave one peripheral blood draw, roughly 120 mL on average, collected into heparinised tubes. Naive, central memory, regulatory and stem cell-like memory CD4+ T cells were sorted on a BD FACSAria II using a panel including CD45RO, CCR7, CD25, CD127, CD95 and CD27. All sorted populations exceeded 95% purity. PBMCs were isolated immediately by Lymphoprep density gradient centrifugation and stained directly without culture. Samples were stained and sorted in pairs, with one healthy donor and one patient per experiment, so that batch effects were minimized. CDR1 and CDR2 were assigned from the germline V gene as SGHTA and FQGNSA. V drops 5 bases and J drops 4 bases, leaving 8 bases in between. From the cysteine through the phenylalanine, the CDR3 covers 12 amino acids. Left in the record is the CDR3 DNA by itself, 36 bases read in frame from the first base.

This sample is part of a study of beta chain features in type 1 diabetes (dated by TCRdb to 2016 to 2018). Background on the whole study: No differences in mean age, gender distribution, total cell number or subset yield were found between patients and healthy donors. Across all samples, 107,917,701 sorted cells were examined, and cell number per subset correlated strongly with RNA yield. The study compared the TCRB repertoires of sorted circulating CD4+ T cell subsets in recently diagnosed type 1 diabetes patients with those in matched healthy donors. Whereas all 28 donors provided naive and central memory subsets, regulatory and stem cell-like memory subsets were isolated from just 8 patients and roughly 8 healthy donors. Study-wide conclusions, independent of this receptor: A moderate but significant shortening of TCRB CDR3 length was observed in type 1 diabetes patients in all four CD4+ subsets. Shorter templates might have been favored by PCR, but patient and control samples were amplified and corrected together, so both groups would have been affected equally by any skew. HLA sub-analyses involved small numbers of individuals, so any influence of HLA type on TCRB rearrangement remained unresolved. Fewer insertions and more nucleotide deletions at VDJ recombination sites were observed in patients with type 1 diabetes, implying thymic rearrangement abnormalities. Because cDNA rather than genomic DNA was sequenced, highly expressing activated cells could have been over-represented, although no difference in activation and CD3 levels was found between groups. The naive, central memory and regulatory TCRB repertoires appeared to resemble one another more closely among patients than among healthy donors.

The entire amount of isolated RNA was reverse transcribed using the High Capacity cDNA Reverse Transcription Kit, so the sequenced TCRB transcripts were expressed ones. Naive, central memory and regulatory T cell samples underwent deep immunoSEQ sequencing, averaging roughly 3.3 million total reads per sample. Sorted cells were lysed in RLT buffer and RNA was extracted with DNase-treated RNeasy Micro or Mini kits, depending on cell number. To prevent cross-contamination, each cell subset was processed individually, whereas patient and healthy donor samples were processed jointly. The immunoSEQ multiplex PCR was used to amplify TCRB sequences from cDNA, generating 87-bp fragments that spanned the CDR3 region. Amplicons were sequenced on the Illumina HiSeq platform. Under the source paper's analysis protocol: PCR bias was corrected computationally using synthetic template baselines, and reads within Hamming distance 2 were collapsed, with unmergeable singletons discarded. Reads were aligned to IMGT to assign V, D and J genes, CDR3 length, and insertions or deletions at six rearrangement sites. Within each subset, clonotype counts were normalized to the number of sorted cells before true diversity and Gini coefficients were calculated with the tcR R package. The overlap coefficient, calculated on TCRB nucleotide sequences, was used to quantify repertoire sharing. Held by TCRdb, this immuneACCESS table contains in-frame sequences only and omits some clones. Under half of the omission traces to an unresolved V gene where checked; the cause of the rest is unknown. D and trimming were read from the DNA, whereas the V and J calls and clone size are those reported in that table. This sample is represented by under 300,000 clones; 27% of them were singletons. More than 3% of the sample is in the top ten clones.

The V gene is TRBV7-2 and the J gene is TRBJ1-2; no D gene call is confident. This sequence originates from a man aged 25 to 45 in good health. The sequencing input was central memory CD4+ T cells from blood. The CDR3 in this case is CASSPNSYGYTF. The nucleotide sequence reads TGTGCCAGCAGCCCAAACTCCTATGGCTACACCTTC.